The clone carrying this TCR beta chain was found many times. No antigen is known for it. This specimen belongs to a study of T cell repertoires in cytomegalovirus infection. Study details: Indications of both CMV infection and matching HLA type were provided by public TCR beta signatures. Findings and caveats of the study: The ex vivo response was dominated by HLA-C-restricted CMV-specific TCR beta clonotypes. CMV carriers having the relevant HLA were flagged by cumulative public TCR beta family frequency.

The CDR3 totals 14 residues. Deletions cut 0 bases from V and 5 bases from J, with 11 bases between. Per the germline V gene, CDR1 is MGHRA and CDR2 is YSYEKL. TCRdb reprocessed the reads with MiXCR, giving one entry per CDR3 protein. The sample holds roughly 500,000 distinct CDR3 sequences, 16% seen once. This clonotype was obtained from a human donor in good health (CMV status not recorded). Some clones in this sample may be carry-over from other donors' samples. The sample consisted of CD8+ T cells from PBMCs. The genes are TRBV4-1 and TRBJ2-7; a weak D match, TRBD1 (6 bases). In DNA form, the CDR3 reads TGCGCCAGCAGCCAAGAGAGGGGGTCAGACGAGCAGTACTTC. Amino acid sequence: CASSQERGSDEQYF.